A selection of T cell receptor beta chains follows, all from one sample in a study of blood T cells in healthy people across ages. From the 5' RACE reads, TCRdb called clonotypes with MiXCR, one entry per CDR3 protein. Here the sample spans about 780,000 distinct CDR3 sequences, 62% being singletons. Sequencing was carried out using blood. The receptors shown here come from a man aged 30 to 39 in good health. Each CDR3 is given with its conserved first and last residue. Each record gives: J gene, clone size, V gene, D gene, CDR3 length, CDR3 DNA, CDR3 protein. The D gene is left open where the match is weak. Clone size is stated in some rows and not others, as once, few, many or a class when expanded.

j_gene: TRBJ1-1
abundance: once
v_gene: TRBV20-1
d_gene: .
len: 12
CDR3nt: TGCAGTGCTAGATTTACGAACACTGAAGCTTTCTTT
CDR3aa: CSARFTNTEAFF

j_gene: TRBJ2-5
abundance: .
v_gene: TRBV7-9
d_gene: TRBD1
len: 17
CDR3nt: TGTGCCAGCAGCCTAAGGCAGTTGGACAGGGGTGCGGAGACCCAGTACTTC
CDR3aa: CASSLRQLDRGAETQYF

j_gene: TRBJ2-3
abundance: few
v_gene: TRBV20-1
d_gene: TRBD2
len: 19
CDR3nt: TGCAGTGCTGCTCGATCATCCGGGACTAGCGGGGGGGCGAGAGATACGCAGTATTTT
CDR3aa: CSAARSSGTSGGARDTQYF

j_gene: TRBJ2-5
abundance: .
v_gene: TRBV7-2
d_gene: .
len: 13
CDR3nt: TGTGCCAGCAGCTACGGAGGTCGAGAGACCCAGTACTTC
CDR3aa: CASSYGGRETQYF

j_gene: TRBJ1-5
abundance: .
v_gene: TRBV3-1
d_gene: TRBD1
len: 16
CDR3nt: TGTGCCAGCAGGAAAAAAGGGGACAGGGGGCCGGAGCCCCAGCATTTT
CDR3aa: CASRKKGDRGPEPQHF

j_gene: TRBJ2-4
abundance: .
v_gene: TRBV9
d_gene: .
len: 14
CDR3nt: TGTGCCAGCAGCGTAGAGGCCAGGGAAAACATTCAGTACTTC
CDR3aa: CASSVEARENIQYF

j_gene: TRBJ1-2
abundance: .
v_gene: TRBV6-5
d_gene: .
len: 15
CDR3nt: TGTGCCAGCAGTCCCCAGGGGAGGGCTAACTATGGCTACACCTTC
CDR3aa: CASSPQGRANYGYTF

j_gene: TRBJ2-5
abundance: once
v_gene: TRBV15
d_gene: .
len: 11
CDR3nt: TGTGCCACCAGCAGGTGGGAGACCCTGTACTTC
CDR3aa: CATSRWETLYF

j_gene: TRBJ2-1
abundance: .
v_gene: TRBV6-6
d_gene: TRBD1
len: 14
CDR3nt: TGTGCCAGCAGTTTCTGGACAGGGGGCAATGAGCAGTTCTTC
CDR3aa: CASSFWTGGNEQFF

j_gene: TRBJ2-7
abundance: .
v_gene: TRBV27
d_gene: .
len: 13
CDR3nt: TGTGCCAGCAGTTTCAGTGCGGCGGGGGAGCAGTACTTC
CDR3aa: CASSFSAAGEQYF

j_gene: TRBJ1-4
abundance: few
v_gene: TRBV4-3
d_gene: .
len: 15
CDR3nt: TGCGCCAGCAGCCACGGTCGAGTAACTAATGAAAAACTGTTTTTT
CDR3aa: CASSHGRVTNEKLFF

j_gene: TRBJ2-5
abundance: few
v_gene: TRBV12-3/TRBV12-4
d_gene: .
len: 14
CDR3nt: TGTGCCAGCAGTAACGACAAGGTTTGGGAGACCCAGTACTTC
CDR3aa: CASSNDKVWETQYF

j_gene: TRBJ2-7
abundance: few
v_gene: TRBV7-8
d_gene: TRBD2
len: 16
CDR3nt: TGTGCCAGCAGCCCGGGAGGCCCGAGGACACCCTACGAGCAGTACTTC
CDR3aa: CASSPGGPRTPYEQYF

j_gene: TRBJ2-7
abundance: .
v_gene: TRBV4-2
d_gene: TRBD2
len: 16
CDR3nt: TGTGCCAGCAGCCAAGTAACTAGCGGGGATTACAATGAGCAGTACTTC
CDR3aa: CASSQVTSGDYNEQYF

j_gene: TRBJ1-2
abundance: .
v_gene: TRBV6-5
d_gene: .
len: 15
CDR3nt: TGTGCCAGCAGTTACTCGGGGGAAGGAAACTATGGCTACACCTTC
CDR3aa: CASSYSGEGNYGYTF

j_gene: TRBJ2-1
abundance: .
v_gene: TRBV5-8
d_gene: TRBD1
len: 15
CDR3nt: TGTGCCAGCAGCTTGTGGGACAGGGTGGACAATGAGCAGTTCTTC
CDR3aa: CASSLWDRVDNEQFF

j_gene: TRBJ2-1
abundance: .
v_gene: TRBV25-1
d_gene: .
len: 12
CDR3nt: TGTGCCACTGATAGCTCCCTAAATGAGCAGTTCTTC
CDR3aa: CATDSSLNEQFF

j_gene: TRBJ2-5
abundance: .
v_gene: TRBV20-1
d_gene: TRBD2
len: 17
CDR3nt: TGCAGCGCTAGAGATCAGCCTAGCGGGGGGGCAGGAGAGACCCAGTACTTC
CDR3aa: CSARDQPSGGAGETQYF

j_gene: TRBJ1-1
abundance: .
v_gene: TRBV6-2/TRBV6-3
d_gene: .
len: 15
CDR3nt: TGTGCCAGCAGTTACCGGGACCTTAGGAACACTGAAGCTTTCTTT
CDR3aa: CASSYRDLRNTEAFF

j_gene: TRBJ1-2
abundance: .
v_gene: TRBV7-3
d_gene: .
len: 14
CDR3nt: TGTGCCAGCAGCTTAAAAGGGGTTGACCATGGCTACACCTTC
CDR3aa: CASSLKGVDHGYTF

j_gene: TRBJ2-7
abundance: few
v_gene: TRBV5-1
d_gene: .
len: 14
CDR3nt: TGCGCCAGCAGCTCCACAGGGAGGAATGGCGAGCAGTACTTC
CDR3aa: CASSSTGRNGEQYF

j_gene: TRBJ1-6
abundance: .
v_gene: TRBV4-2
d_gene: .
len: 16
CDR3nt: TGTGCCAGCAGCCAAGTCGCTCAGGGAATTAATTCACCCCTCCACTTT
CDR3aa: CASSQVAQGINSPLHF

j_gene: TRBJ2-6
abundance: few
v_gene: TRBV6-2/TRBV6-3
d_gene: .
len: 15
CDR3nt: TGTGCCAGCCTGAGAGGGGGGAATGGGGCCAACGTCCTGACTTTC
CDR3aa: CASLRGGNGANVLTF

j_gene: TRBJ2-3
abundance: .
v_gene: TRBV20-1
d_gene: TRBD2
len: 15
CDR3nt: TGCAGTGCTCCTTCTAGCGGGGGGGTGTCAGATACGCAGTATTTT
CDR3aa: CSAPSSGGVSDTQYF

j_gene: TRBJ2-7
abundance: .
v_gene: TRBV9
d_gene: .
len: 15
CDR3nt: TGTGCCAGCAGCGTAGGGAGGGACATAGGCTACGAGCAGTACTTC
CDR3aa: CASSVGRDIGYEQYF

j_gene: TRBJ2-1
abundance: .
v_gene: TRBV7-3
d_gene: .
len: 12
CDR3nt: TGTGCCTGGGTGGGTTTCCGCAATGAGCAGTTCTTC
CDR3aa: CAWVGFRNEQFF

j_gene: TRBJ2-7
abundance: .
v_gene: TRBV20-1
d_gene: TRBD2
len: 13
CDR3nt: TGCAGTGCTAGTGAGGCACTAGCGTCTGAGCAGTACTTC
CDR3aa: CSASEALASEQYF

j_gene: TRBJ2-7
abundance: few
v_gene: TRBV4-3
d_gene: .
len: 16
CDR3nt: TGCGCCAGCAGCCAAGCGTCCGGGGGAGCCCCCTACGAGCAGTACTTC
CDR3aa: CASSQASGGAPYEQYF

j_gene: TRBJ2-3
abundance: few
v_gene: TRBV4-3
d_gene: .
len: 17
CDR3nt: TGCGCCAGCAGCCAAGGGCCCGGTGGGGCGACAACAGATACGCAGTATTTT
CDR3aa: CASSQGPGGATTDTQYF

j_gene: TRBJ2-1
abundance: once
v_gene: TRBV9
d_gene: .
len: 13
CDR3nt: TGTGCCAGCAGCCTTGACACTCTCAATGAGCAGTTCTTC
CDR3aa: CASSLDTLNEQFF

j_gene: TRBJ2-7
abundance: few
v_gene: TRBV10-3
d_gene: .
len: 11
CDR3nt: TGTGCCATCAGTGCGGGGTACGAGCAGTACTTC
CDR3aa: CAISAGYEQYF

j_gene: TRBJ1-5
abundance: .
v_gene: TRBV15
d_gene: .
len: 15
CDR3nt: TGTGCCACCAGCACCACCCTGGGGGGAAATCAGCCCCAGCATTTT
CDR3aa: CATSTTLGGNQPQHF

j_gene: TRBJ2-3
abundance: few
v_gene: TRBV7-2
d_gene: .
len: 15
CDR3nt: TGTGCCAGCAGCTTAGGGACCCCCAGGGCAGATACGCAGTATTTT
CDR3aa: CASSLGTPRADTQYF

j_gene: TRBJ2-5
abundance: .
v_gene: TRBV7-2
d_gene: TRBD2
len: 15
CDR3nt: TGTGCCAGCAGCCCCGGGGGGACCCTCCTGGAGACCCAGTACTTC
CDR3aa: CASSPGGTLLETQYF

j_gene: TRBJ1-2
abundance: .
v_gene: TRBV10-3
d_gene: TRBD1
len: 13
CDR3nt: TGTGCCATCAGTGGGGACAGTGACTATGGCTACACCTTC
CDR3aa: CAISGDSDYGYTF

j_gene: TRBJ2-3
abundance: .
v_gene: TRBV7-2
d_gene: TRBD2
len: 16
CDR3nt: TGTGCCAGCAGCCTTCTAGCGGGGGGGCTGGCAGATACGCAGTATTTT
CDR3aa: CASSLLAGGLADTQYF

j_gene: TRBJ2-1
abundance: once
v_gene: TRBV7-3
d_gene: .
len: 12
CDR3nt: TGTGCCAGCAGCCGGGGGGCCGCTGAGCAGTTCTTC
CDR3aa: CASSRGAAEQFF

j_gene: TRBJ1-5
abundance: .
v_gene: TRBV7-9
d_gene: .
len: 14
CDR3nt: TGTGCCAGCAGCTTAGGGGCAGGGTGGCAGCCCCAGCATTTT
CDR3aa: CASSLGAGWQPQHF

j_gene: TRBJ1-1
abundance: once
v_gene: TRBV5-1
d_gene: .
len: 16
CDR3nt: TGCGCCAGCAGCTCCGGGCCAGGGCTGAGGAACACTGAAGCTTTCTTT
CDR3aa: CASSSGPGLRNTEAFF

j_gene: TRBJ2-2
abundance: once
v_gene: TRBV9
d_gene: TRBD2
len: 12
CDR3nt: TGTGCCAGCATGCGGGGGGCCGGGGAGCTGTTTTTT
CDR3aa: CASMRGAGELFF

j_gene: TRBJ2-7
abundance: .
v_gene: TRBV7-7
d_gene: .
len: 15
CDR3nt: TGTGCTAGCAGCTTAGGTAGGACGGGAGCCTACGAGCAGTACTTC
CDR3aa: CASSLGRTGAYEQYF

j_gene: TRBJ1-2
abundance: .
v_gene: TRBV4-3
d_gene: TRBD1
len: 14
CDR3nt: TGCGCCAGCAGCCAAGAAGCAGGGGGCTATGGCTACACCTTC
CDR3aa: CASSQEAGGYGYTF

j_gene: TRBJ1-2
abundance: .
v_gene: TRBV29-1
d_gene: TRBD1
len: 12
CDR3nt: TGCAGCATAGCCGGGGACAGCTATGGCTACACCTTC
CDR3aa: CSIAGDSYGYTF

j_gene: TRBJ1-1
abundance: .
v_gene: TRBV29-1
d_gene: .
len: 15
CDR3nt: TGCAGCGTTGAAGCCTCGGACAGAATGAACACTGAAGCTTTCTTT
CDR3aa: CSVEASDRMNTEAFF

j_gene: TRBJ2-7
abundance: .
v_gene: TRBV11-2
d_gene: .
len: 14
CDR3nt: TGTGCCAGCAGCTTAGATCCGGCCCACTACGAGCAGTACTTC
CDR3aa: CASSLDPAHYEQYF

j_gene: TRBJ2-1
abundance: .
v_gene: TRBV12-3/TRBV12-4
d_gene: TRBD2
len: 16
CDR3nt: TGTGCCAGCAGGGGGGCCGGGACTAGCGGGACTGTGGGGCAGTTCTTC
CDR3aa: CASRGAGTSGTVGQFF

j_gene: TRBJ2-6
abundance: .
v_gene: TRBV6-1
d_gene: .
len: 17
CDR3nt: TGTGCCAGCAGTGAATCGCGACAGCGCTCTGGGGCCAACGTCCTGACTTTC
CDR3aa: CASSESRQRSGANVLTF

j_gene: TRBJ2-3
abundance: .
v_gene: TRBV7-9
d_gene: TRBD1
len: 14
CDR3nt: TGTGCCAGCAGCTTAGACCCCCAGGGGGCTATGCAGTATTTT
CDR3aa: CASSLDPQGAMQYF

j_gene: TRBJ1-5
abundance: .
v_gene: TRBV12-3/TRBV12-4
d_gene: .
len: 15
CDR3nt: TGTGCCAGCAGTCTGATTCGGGGTGGGGATGGGCCCCAGCATTTT
CDR3aa: CASSLIRGGDGPQHF

j_gene: TRBJ2-7
abundance: few
v_gene: TRBV29-1
d_gene: .
len: 13
CDR3nt: TGCAGCGCCGGACAGACCTCGATCTACGAGCAGTACTTC
CDR3aa: CSAGQTSIYEQYF

j_gene: TRBJ2-1
abundance: .
v_gene: TRBV4-3
d_gene: TRBD2
len: 19
CDR3nt: TGCGCCAGCAGCCAAGATCAAGCTAGCGGGGTTAGCTCCTACAATGAGCAGTTCTTC
CDR3aa: CASSQDQASGVSSYNEQFF

j_gene: TRBJ2-7
abundance: .
v_gene: TRBV15
d_gene: TRBD1
len: 15
CDR3nt: TGTGCCACCAGCAGAGACCGGGGACAGGTCTACGAGCAGTACTTC
CDR3aa: CATSRDRGQVYEQYF

j_gene: TRBJ2-6
abundance: .
v_gene: TRBV5-1
d_gene: TRBD1
len: 16
CDR3nt: TGCGCCAGCAGCTTCGTACAGGGGGCTGGGGCCAACGTCCTGACTTTC
CDR3aa: CASSFVQGAGANVLTF